This T cell receptor (beta chain) derives from a study of T cells in Graves' hyperthyroidism and ophthalmopathy. Study-wide context: Staff took peripheral blood when the initial diagnosis was made, before any treatment began.

Amplification yielded TCR beta CDR3 regions, with RNA transcripts as the source. In the first-round RT-PCR of the TCR CDR3, the HTBI primer set was used. TCRdb called the multiplex PCR reads again in MiXCR, with one record for every CDR3 protein. The table includes about half a million distinct CDR3 sequences, roughly a quarter detected once. V lost 5 bases to trimming and J lost 7 bases, with 18 bases between them. This CDR3 comprises 14 residues. PBMCs stemmed from 10 ml fresh peripheral blood. Sequenced: blood. The rearrangement links TRBV12-3 or TRBV12-4 to TRBJ2-7, with D perhaps matching TRBD1 (6 bases). This clonotype was obtained from a woman in her 30s with Graves' ophthalmopathy. The CDR3 reads CASSRGRGKWEQYF. CDR3 in DNA: TGTGCCAGCAGTAGGGGCAGGGGAAAGTGGGAGCAGTACTTC.